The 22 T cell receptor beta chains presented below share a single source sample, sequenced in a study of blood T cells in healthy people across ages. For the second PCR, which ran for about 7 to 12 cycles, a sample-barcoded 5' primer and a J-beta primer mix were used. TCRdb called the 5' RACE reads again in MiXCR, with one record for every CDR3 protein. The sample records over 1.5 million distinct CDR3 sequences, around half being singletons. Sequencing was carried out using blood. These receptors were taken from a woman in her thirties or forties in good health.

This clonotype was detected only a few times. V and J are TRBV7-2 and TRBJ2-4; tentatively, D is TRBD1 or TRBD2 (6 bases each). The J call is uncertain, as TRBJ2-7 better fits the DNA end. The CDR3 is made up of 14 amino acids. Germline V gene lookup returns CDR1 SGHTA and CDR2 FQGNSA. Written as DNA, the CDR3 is TGTGCCAGCAGCTTAGCGCAGGGGAGGAACGAGCAGTACTTC. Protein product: CASSLAQGRNEQYF.

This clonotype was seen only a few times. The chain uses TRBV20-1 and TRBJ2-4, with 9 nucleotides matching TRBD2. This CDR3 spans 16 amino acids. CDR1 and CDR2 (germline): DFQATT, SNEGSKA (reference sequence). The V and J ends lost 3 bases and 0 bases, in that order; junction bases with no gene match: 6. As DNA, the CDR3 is TGCAGTGCTAGTTTTCGACTAGCGGCAGCCAAAAACATTCAGTACTTC. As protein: CSASFRLAAAKNIQYF.

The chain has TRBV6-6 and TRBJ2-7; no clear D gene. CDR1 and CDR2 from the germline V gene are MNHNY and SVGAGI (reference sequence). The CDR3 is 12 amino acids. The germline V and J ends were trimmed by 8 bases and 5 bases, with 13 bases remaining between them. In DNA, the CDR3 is TGTGCCAGCGGCAGAGGCCACAACGAGCAGTACTTC. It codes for CASGRGHNEQYF.

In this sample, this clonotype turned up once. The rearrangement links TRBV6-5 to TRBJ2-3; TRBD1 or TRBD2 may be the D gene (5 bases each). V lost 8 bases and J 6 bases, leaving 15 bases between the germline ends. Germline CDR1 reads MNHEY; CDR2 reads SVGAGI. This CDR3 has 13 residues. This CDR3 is CASGGDRSDTQYF. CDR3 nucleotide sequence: TGTGCCAGCGGGGGTGACAGATCTGATACGCAGTATTTT.

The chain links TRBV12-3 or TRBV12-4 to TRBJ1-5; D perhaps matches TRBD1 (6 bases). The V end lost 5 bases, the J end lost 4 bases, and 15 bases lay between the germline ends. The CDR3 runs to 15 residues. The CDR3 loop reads CASSPQQGPNQPQHF. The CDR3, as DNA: TGTGCCAGCAGTCCCCAACAGGGTCCTAATCAGCCCCAGCATTTT.

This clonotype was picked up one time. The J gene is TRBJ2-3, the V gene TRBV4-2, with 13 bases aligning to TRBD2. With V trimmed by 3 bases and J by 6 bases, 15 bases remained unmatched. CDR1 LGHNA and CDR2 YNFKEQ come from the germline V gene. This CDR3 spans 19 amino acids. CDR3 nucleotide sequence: TGTGCCAGCAGCCACGAATTACAAAGGGGACTAGCGGGGCCTGATACGCAGTATTTT. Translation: CASSHELQRGLAGPDTQYF.

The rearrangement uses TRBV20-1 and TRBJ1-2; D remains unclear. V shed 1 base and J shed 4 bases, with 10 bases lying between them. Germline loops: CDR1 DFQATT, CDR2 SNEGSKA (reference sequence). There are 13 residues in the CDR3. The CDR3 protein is CSARVPDGYGYTF. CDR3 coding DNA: TGCAGTGCTAGAGTCCCGGACGGCTATGGCTACACCTTC.

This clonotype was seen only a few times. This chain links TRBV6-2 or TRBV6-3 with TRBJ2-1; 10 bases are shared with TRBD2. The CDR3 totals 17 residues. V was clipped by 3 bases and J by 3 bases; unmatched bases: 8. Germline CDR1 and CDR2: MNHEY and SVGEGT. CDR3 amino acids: CASSYSGGTYIYNEQFF. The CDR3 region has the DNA TGTGCCAGCAGTTATAGCGGGGGGACTTACATCTACAATGAGCAGTTCTTC.

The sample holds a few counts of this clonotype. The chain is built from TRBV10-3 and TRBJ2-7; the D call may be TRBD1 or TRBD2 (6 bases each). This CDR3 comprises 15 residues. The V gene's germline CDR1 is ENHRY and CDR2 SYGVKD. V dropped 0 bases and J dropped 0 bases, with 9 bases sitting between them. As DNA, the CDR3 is TGTGCCATCAGTGAGTCGAGGGGGGTCTCCTACGAGCAGTACTTC. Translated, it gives CAISESRGVSYEQYF.

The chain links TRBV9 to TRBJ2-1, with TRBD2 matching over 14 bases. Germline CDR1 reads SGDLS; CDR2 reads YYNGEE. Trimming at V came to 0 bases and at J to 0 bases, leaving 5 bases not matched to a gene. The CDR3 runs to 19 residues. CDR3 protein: CASSVVGTSGGRSYNEQFF. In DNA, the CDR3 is TGTGCCAGCAGCGTAGTGGGGACTAGCGGGGGCCGCTCCTACAATGAGCAGTTCTTC.

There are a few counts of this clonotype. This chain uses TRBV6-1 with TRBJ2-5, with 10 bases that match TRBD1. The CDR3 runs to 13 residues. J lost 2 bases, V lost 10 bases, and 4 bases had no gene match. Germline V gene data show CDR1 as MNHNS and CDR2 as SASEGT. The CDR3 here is CATPDRGQETQYF. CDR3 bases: TGTGCCACACCGGACAGGGGGCAAGAGACCCAGTACTTC.

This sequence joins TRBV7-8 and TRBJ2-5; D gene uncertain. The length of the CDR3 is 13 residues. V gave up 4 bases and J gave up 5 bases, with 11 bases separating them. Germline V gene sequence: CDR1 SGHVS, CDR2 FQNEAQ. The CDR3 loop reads CASSWIDGETQYF. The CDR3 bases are TGTGCCAGCAGCTGGATTGACGGGGAGACCCAGTACTTC.

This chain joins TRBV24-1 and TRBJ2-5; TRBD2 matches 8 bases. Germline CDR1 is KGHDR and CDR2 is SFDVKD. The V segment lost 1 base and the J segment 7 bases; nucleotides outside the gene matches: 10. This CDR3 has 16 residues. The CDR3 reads CATSDLQAGAPGTQYF. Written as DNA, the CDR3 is TGTGCCACCAGTGATTTACAAGCGGGGGCCCCGGGGACCCAGTACTTC.

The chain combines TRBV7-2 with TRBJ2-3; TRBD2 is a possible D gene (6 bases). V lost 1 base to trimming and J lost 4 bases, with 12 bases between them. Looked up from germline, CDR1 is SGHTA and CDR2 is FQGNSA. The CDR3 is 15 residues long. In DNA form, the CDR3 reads TGTGCCAGCAGCTTAGGGTCGGGGGTGGCAGATACGCAGTATTTT. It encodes CASSLGSGVADTQYF.

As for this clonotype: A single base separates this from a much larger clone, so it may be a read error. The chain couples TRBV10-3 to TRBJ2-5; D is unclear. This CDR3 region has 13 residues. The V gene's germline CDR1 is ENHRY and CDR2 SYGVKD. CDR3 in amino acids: CADRRAAEETQYF. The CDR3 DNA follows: TGTGCTGATCGTCGGGCAGCTGAAGAGACCCAGTACTTC.

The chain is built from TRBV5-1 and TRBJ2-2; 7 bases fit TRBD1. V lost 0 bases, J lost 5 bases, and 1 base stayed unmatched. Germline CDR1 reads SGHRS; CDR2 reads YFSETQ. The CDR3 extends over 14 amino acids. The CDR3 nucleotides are TGCGCCAGCAGCTTGGCGGGACAGACCGGGGAGCTGTTTTTT. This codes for CASSLAGQTGELFF.

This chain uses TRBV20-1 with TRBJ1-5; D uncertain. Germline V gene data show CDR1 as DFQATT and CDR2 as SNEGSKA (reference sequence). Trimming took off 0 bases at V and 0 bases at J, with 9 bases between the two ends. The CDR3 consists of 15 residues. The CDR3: CSARDGSDSNQPQHF. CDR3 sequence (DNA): TGCAGTGCTAGAGATGGGTCAGATAGCAATCAGCCCCAGCATTTT.

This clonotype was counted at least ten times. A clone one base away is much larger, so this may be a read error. In nucleotides, the CDR3 is TGTGCCAGCAGCTTACAAGGGACCCAGTACTTC. Translating it yields CASSLQGTQYF. The chain links TRBV7-9 to TRBJ2-5; no definite D call. The CDR3 has 11 amino acids. CDR1 is SEHNR, CDR2 FQNEAQ, per germline (reference sequence).

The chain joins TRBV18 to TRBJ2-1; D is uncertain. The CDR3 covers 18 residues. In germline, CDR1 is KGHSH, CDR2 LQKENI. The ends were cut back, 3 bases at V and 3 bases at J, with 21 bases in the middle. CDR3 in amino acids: CASSPPLGGGTIYNEQFF. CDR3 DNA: TGTGCCAGCTCACCCCCGTTAGGTGGCGGTACTATCTACAATGAGCAGTTCTTC. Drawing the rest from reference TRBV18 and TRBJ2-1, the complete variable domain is NAGVMQNPRHLVRRRGQEARLRCSPMKGHSHVYWYRQLPEEGLKFMVYLQKENIIDESGMPKERFSAEFPKEGPSILRIQQVVRGDSAAYFCASSPPLGGGTIYNEQFFGPGTRLTVL.

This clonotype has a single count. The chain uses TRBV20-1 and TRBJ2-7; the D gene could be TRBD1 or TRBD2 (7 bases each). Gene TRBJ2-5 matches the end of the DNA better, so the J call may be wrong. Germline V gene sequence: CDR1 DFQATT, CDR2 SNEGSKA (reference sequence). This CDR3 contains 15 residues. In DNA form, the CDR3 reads TGCAGTGCTAGTCATCCCGACAGGGAGGGCGAGACCCAGTACTTC. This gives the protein CSASHPDREGETQYF.

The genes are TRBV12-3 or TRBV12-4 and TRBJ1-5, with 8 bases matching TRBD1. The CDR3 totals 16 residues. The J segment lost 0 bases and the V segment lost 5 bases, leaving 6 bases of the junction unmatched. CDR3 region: CASSPKDRASNQPQHF. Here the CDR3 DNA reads TGTGCCAGCAGTCCCAAGGACAGGGCTAGCAATCAGCCCCAGCATTTT.

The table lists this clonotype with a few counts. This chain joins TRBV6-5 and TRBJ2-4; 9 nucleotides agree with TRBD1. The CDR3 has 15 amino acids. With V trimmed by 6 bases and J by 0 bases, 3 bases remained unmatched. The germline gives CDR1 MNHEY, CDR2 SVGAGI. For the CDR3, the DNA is TGTGCCAGCAGAGCGGACAGGGGAGCCAAAAACATTCAGTACTTC. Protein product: CASRADRGAKNIQYF.